The rows below give T cell receptor beta chains drawn from one sample of a study of CD8 T cells in Susac syndrome. TCRdb used MiXCR to reprocess the immunoSEQ multiplex PCR reads, holding one entry per CDR3 protein. The sample consists of hundreds of thousands of distinct CDR3 sequences, 75% to 90% of them appearing once. Sample: CD8+ T cells from PBMCs. The receptors here all came from a human donor with multiple sclerosis. The CDR3 runs from the conserved cysteine through the conserved F or W. D genes are given only for firm matches. A clone size is listed for some rows: how often the clone was seen (once, few, many), or a class if it is expanded.

clone_size	d_call	v_call	j_call	cdr3_nt	cdr3_aa
NA	TRBD1	TRBV9	TRBJ2-7	TGTGCCAGCAGCACGACAACCGGGACAGGGCGCTACGAGCAGTACTTC	CASSTTTGTGRYEQYF
NA	NA	TRBV15	TRBJ2-3	TGTGCCACCAGCAGAGATTCAGACAACCCTAGCACAGATACGCAGTATTTT	CATSRDSDNPSTDTQYF
NA	NA	TRBV4-1	TRBJ1-1	TGCGCCAGCAGCCAGGGTCGGAACACTGAAGCTTTCTTT	CASSQGRNTEAFF
NA	NA	TRBV13	TRBJ2-5	TGTGCCAGCAGCTTGTGGACTTCCTTCGAGACCCAGTACTTC	CASSLWTSFETQYF
NA	NA	TRBV6-5	TRBJ1-4	TGTGCCAGCAGTTACACTCTTTCTCTTTCAGGTGAAAAACTGTTTTTT	CASSYTLSLSGEKLFF
NA	NA	TRBV12-3/TRBV12-4	TRBJ2-7	TGTGCCAGCAGTGGTACATTAGGGGTGAGTTCCTACGAGCAGTACTTC	CASSGTLGVSSYEQYF
NA	TRBD2	TRBV15	TRBJ2-1	TGTGCCACCAGCAGAGAACTAGCGGGGTACAATGAGCAGTTCTTC	CATSRELAGYNEQFF
NA	NA	TRBV6-2/TRBV6-3	TRBJ2-1	TGTGCCAGCAGCCAAACTAGATACAATGAGCAGTTCTTC	CASSQTRYNEQFF
once	NA	TRBV6-5	TRBJ2-3	TGTGCCAGCAGTTACACAGTGAGCTCAACAGATACGCAGTATTTT	CASSYTVSSTDTQYF
once	NA	TRBV5-5	TRBJ2-1	TGTGCCAGCAGCTCCGCAGGGTCCTACAATGAGCAGTTCTTC	CASSSAGSYNEQFF
NA	TRBD2	TRBV28	TRBJ2-3	TGTGCCAGCAGTGTTAGCGGGGGGGAGAGAGATACGCAGTATTTT	CASSVSGGERDTQYF
NA	TRBD2	TRBV14	TRBJ2-2	TGTGCCAGCAGCCAATCGGGACTAGCGGGATCCGGGGAGCTGTTTTTT	CASSQSGLAGSGELFF
NA	NA	TRBV11-2	TRBJ2-7	TGTGCCACCCGTGGGACTTTCGAGCAGTACTTC	CATRGTFEQYF
NA	TRBD1	TRBV7-8	TRBJ2-5	TGTGCCAGCAGCTCGCTACCGGGACAGCAAGAGACCCAGTACTTC	CASSSLPGQQETQYF
NA	TRBD2	TRBV20-1	TRBJ2-7	TGCAGTGCATCCGGGGTAGCGGGAATCAACGAGCAGTACTTC	CSASGVAGINEQYF
NA	NA	TRBV30	TRBJ2-7	TGTGCCTGGGGAGTCCCCGAGCAGTACTTC	CAWGVPEQYF
NA	NA	TRBV12-3/TRBV12-4	TRBJ1-5	TGTGCCAGCAGCCTCAACAAGAATCAGCCCCAGCATTTT	CASSLNKNQPQHF
NA	NA	TRBV4-3	TRBJ2-7	TGCGCCAGCAGCCAAGGGAGGAGGTCCGAGCAGTACTTC	CASSQGRRSEQYF
NA	TRBD2	TRBV11-1	TRBJ2-7	TGTGCCAGCAGCTTGCAACCTACCCTAGCGGGTTACTCCTACGAGCAGTACTTC	CASSLQPTLAGYSYEQYF
NA	NA	TRBV19	TRBJ1-5	TGTGCCAGTTCCCTCGGCCTGGAGCCCCAGCATTTT	CASSLGLEPQHF
NA	NA	TRBV14	TRBJ2-7	TGTGCCAGCAGCCAAGATCCCCCTTACGAGCAGTACTTC	CASSQDPPYEQYF
NA	NA	TRBV6-5	TRBJ2-1	TGTGCCAGCACCCCCGGTGGAGGGTTGAATGAGCAGTTCTTC	CASTPGGGLNEQFF
NA	NA	TRBV2	TRBJ1-5	TGTGCCAGCAGGGAGGACATTTATAGCAATCAGCCCCAGCATTTT	CASREDIYSNQPQHF
NA	TRBD2	TRBV29-1	TRBJ2-1	TGCAGCTGCGAACCTAGCGGGAGCGGGTATGAGCAGTTCTTC	CSCEPSGSGYEQFF
NA	TRBD1	TRBV30	TRBJ1-1	TGTGCCTGGAGTGGGACAGGGGTAGTAGGGAACACTGAAGCTTTCTTT	CAWSGTGVVGNTEAFF
NA	TRBD2	TRBV6-5	TRBJ2-1	TGTGCCAGCAGTTCGGGACTAGCGGGGGACAATGAGCAGTTCTTC	CASSSGLAGDNEQFF
NA	NA	TRBV7-9	TRBJ2-3	TGTGCCAGCAGCCCGAGCGGGACAGTGGGAGATACGCAGTATTTT	CASSPSGTVGDTQYF